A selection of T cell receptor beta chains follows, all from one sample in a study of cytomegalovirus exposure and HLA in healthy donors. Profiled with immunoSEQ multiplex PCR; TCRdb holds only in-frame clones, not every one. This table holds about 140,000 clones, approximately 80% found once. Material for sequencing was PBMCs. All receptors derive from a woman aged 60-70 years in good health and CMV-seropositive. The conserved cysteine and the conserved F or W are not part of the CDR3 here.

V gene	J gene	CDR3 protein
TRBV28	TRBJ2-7	ASSLRRGNSYEQY
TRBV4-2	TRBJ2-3	ASSRAGAVESGTQY
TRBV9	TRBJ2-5	ASSPPGRGGPAETQY
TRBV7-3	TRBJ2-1	ASSLTSGTGDEQF
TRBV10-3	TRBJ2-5	AISESRETQY
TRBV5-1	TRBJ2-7	ASSLVQGAAYEQY
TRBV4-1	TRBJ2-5	ASSQGQGAGMETQY
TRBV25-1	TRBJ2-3	ASSRLAGVGDTQY
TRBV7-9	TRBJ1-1	ASSKTGATEAF
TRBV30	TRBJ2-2	AWRGRRVGIGTGELF
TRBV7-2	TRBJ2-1	ASSAGGGSSYNEQF
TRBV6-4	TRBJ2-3	ASSALAGGTDTQY
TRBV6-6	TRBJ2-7	ASSPSRGGKHYEQY
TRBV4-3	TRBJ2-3	ASSLGLAGTDTQY
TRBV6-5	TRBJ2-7	ASSYSGGMSSYEQY
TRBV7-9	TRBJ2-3	ASSNGLAGASTDTQY
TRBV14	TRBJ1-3	ASSSRGVVEGNTIY
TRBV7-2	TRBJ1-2	ASSGGTGGSNGYT
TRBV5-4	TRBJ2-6	ASSLGRGSGANVLT
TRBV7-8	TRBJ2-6	ASSWDRGRSGANVLT
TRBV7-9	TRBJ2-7	ASSPGGEEQY
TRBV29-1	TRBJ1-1	SVEEVGAF
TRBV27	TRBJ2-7	ASSFGLDYEQY
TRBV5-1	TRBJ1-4	ASSPGQDEEKLF
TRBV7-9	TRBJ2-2	ASSLVSRPNTGELF
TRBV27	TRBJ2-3	ASSARSTDTQY
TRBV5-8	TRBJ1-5	ASSLAGNQPQH
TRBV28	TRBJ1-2	ASSPSGYGYT
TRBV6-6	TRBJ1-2	ASRQGDGYT
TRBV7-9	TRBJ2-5	ASSPGVTQY
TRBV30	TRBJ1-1	AWSGNRVTEAF
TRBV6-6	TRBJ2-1	ASSSLTGNEQF
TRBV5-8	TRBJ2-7	ASSLVRGGAYEQY
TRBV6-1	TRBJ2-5	ASSSNQGNQETQY
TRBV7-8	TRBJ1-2	ASSLGIGGNYGYT
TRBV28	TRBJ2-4	ASSLADIQY
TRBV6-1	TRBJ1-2	ASSNLNRVEGYT
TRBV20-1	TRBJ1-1	RARGPEAF
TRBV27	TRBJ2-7	ASSLTPDRKEQY